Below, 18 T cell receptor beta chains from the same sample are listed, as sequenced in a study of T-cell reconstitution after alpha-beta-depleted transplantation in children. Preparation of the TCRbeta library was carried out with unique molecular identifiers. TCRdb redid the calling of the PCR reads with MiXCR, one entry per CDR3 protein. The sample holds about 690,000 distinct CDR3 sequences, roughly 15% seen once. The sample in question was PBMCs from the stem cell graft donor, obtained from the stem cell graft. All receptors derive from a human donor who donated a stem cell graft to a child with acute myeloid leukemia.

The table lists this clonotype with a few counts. In DNA, the CDR3 is TGTGCCAGCAGCGCCCGGGAGGACTTGACCTACGAGCAGTACTTC. Amino acids: CASSAREDLTYEQYF. The chain has TRBV5-5 and TRBJ2-7, with 7 bases matching TRBD2. The CDR3 extends over 15 amino acids. Germline lookup yields CDR1 SGHKS and CDR2 YYEKEE (reference sequence). J was trimmed by 2 bases and V by 4 bases; bases with no gene match: 9.

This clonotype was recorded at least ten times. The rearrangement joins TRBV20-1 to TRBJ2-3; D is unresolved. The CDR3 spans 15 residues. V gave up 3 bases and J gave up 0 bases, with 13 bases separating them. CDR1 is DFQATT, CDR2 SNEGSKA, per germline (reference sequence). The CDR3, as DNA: TGCAGTGCTAGGTCCGGCCGGTCTAGCACAGATACGCAGTATTTT. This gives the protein CSARSGRSSTDTQYF.

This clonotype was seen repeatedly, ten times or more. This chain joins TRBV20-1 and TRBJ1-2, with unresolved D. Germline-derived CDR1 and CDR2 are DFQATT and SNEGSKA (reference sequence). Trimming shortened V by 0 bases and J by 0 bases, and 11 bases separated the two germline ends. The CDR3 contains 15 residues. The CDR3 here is CSARDETSPNYGYTF. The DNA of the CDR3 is TGCAGTGCTAGAGATGAGACCAGCCCTAACTATGGCTACACCTTC.

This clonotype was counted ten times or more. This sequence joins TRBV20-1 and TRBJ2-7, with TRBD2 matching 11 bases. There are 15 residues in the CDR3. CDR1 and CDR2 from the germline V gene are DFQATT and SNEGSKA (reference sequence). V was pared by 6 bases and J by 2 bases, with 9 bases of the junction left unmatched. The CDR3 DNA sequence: TGCAGTGCCGTACACGGGACTAGCGGAACCTACGAGCAGTACGTC. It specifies CSAVHGTSGTYEQYV.

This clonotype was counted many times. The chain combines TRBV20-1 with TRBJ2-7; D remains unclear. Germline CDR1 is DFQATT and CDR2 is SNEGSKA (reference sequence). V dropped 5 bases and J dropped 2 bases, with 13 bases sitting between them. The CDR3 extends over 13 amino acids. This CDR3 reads CSAARYIAYEQYF. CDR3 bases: TGCAGTGCTGCACGGTACATCGCCTACGAGCAGTACTTC.

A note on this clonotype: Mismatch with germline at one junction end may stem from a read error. The CDR3 nucleotides are TGTGCCAGCAGTTTACGGAATGCCCAGACCCAAGAGGCCCAGTACTTC. It encodes CASSLRNAQTQEAQYF. This chain links TRBV12-3 or TRBV12-4 with TRBJ2-5; D not certain. The length of the CDR3 is 16 residues.

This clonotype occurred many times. Here the CDR3 DNA reads TGCAGTGCTAAATCCCAGGGGTTAGGATCTGGAAACACCATATATTTT. Its translation: CSAKSQGLGSGNTIYF. The J gene is TRBJ1-3, the V gene TRBV20-1, with D possibly matching TRBD1 (6 bases). The CDR3 has 16 residues. Trimming took off 4 bases at V and 1 base at J, with 17 bases between the two ends. Per germline, CDR1 DFQATT and CDR2 SNEGSKA (reference sequence).

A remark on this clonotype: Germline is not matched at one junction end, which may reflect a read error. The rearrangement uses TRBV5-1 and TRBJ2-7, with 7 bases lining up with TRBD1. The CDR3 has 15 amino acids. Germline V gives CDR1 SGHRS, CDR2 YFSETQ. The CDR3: CASSLETGSSYAQYF. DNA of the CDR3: TGCGCCAGCAGCTTGGAGACAGGGAGCTCCTACGCGCAGTACTTC.

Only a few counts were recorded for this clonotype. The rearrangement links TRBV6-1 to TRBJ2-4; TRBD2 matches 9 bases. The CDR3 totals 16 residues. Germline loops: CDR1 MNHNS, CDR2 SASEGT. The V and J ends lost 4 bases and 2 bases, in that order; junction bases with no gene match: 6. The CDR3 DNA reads TGTGCCAGCAGTGTTATCGGACTAGCGACCAAAAACATTCAGTACTTC. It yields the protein CASSVIGLATKNIQYF.

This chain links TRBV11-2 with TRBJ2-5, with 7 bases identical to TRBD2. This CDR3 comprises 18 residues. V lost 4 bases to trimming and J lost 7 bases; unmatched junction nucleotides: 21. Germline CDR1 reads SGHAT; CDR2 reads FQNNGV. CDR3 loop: CASSSSLLSGLYRGTQYF. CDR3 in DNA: TGTGCCAGCAGCTCCTCCCTTCTTAGCGGGCTCTACCGGGGGACCCAGTACTTC.

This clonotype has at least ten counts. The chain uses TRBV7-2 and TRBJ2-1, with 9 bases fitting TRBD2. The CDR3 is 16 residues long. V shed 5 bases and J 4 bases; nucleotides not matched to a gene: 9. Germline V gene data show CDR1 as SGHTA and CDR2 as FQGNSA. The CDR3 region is CASSPSAGGSYNEQFF. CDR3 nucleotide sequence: TGTGCCAGCAGCCCCTCGGCGGGGGGGTCATACAATGAGCAGTTCTTC.

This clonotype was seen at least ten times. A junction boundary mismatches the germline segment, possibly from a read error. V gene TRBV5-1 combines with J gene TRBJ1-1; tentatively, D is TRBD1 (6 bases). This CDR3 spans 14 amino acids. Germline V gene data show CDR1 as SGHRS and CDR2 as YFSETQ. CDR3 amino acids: CASSLGQMNTEAFF. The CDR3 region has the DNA TGTGCCAGCAGCTTAGGACAGATGAACACTGAAGCTTTCTTT.

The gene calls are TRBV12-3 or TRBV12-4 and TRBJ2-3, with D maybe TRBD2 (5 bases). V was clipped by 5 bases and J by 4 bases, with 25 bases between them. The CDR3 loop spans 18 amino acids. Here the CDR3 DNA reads TGTGCCAGCAGTCCCCCCTGGGGAGATAGCCTCGGCGCAGATACGCAGTATTTT. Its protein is CASSPPWGDSLGADTQYF.

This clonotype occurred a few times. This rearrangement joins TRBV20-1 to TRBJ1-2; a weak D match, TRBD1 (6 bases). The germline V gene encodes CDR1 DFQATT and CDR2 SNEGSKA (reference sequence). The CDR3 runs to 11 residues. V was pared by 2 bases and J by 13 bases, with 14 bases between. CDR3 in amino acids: CSARIGQGSTF. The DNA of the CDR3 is TGCAGTGCTAGAATAGGTCAGGGGAGCACCTTC.

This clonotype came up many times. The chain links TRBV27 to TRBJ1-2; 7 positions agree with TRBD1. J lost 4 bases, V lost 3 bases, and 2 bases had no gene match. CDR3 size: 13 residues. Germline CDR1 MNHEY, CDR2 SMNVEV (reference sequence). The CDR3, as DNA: TGTGCCAGCAGTTTGACAGGGAGCTATGGCTACACCTTC. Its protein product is CASSLTGSYGYTF.

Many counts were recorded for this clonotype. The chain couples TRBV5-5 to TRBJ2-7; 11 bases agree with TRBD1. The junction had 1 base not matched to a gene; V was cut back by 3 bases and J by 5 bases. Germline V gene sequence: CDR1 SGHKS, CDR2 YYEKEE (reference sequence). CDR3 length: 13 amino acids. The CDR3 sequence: CASSWDRGNEQYV. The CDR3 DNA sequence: TGTGCCAGCAGCTGGGACAGGGGGAACGAGCAGTACGTC.

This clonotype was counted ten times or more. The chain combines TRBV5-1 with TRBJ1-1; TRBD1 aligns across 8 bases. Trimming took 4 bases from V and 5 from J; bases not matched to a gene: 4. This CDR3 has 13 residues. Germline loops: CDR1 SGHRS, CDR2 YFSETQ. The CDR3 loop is CASSADRATEAFF. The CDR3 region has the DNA TGCGCCAGCAGCGCGGACAGGGCGACTGAAGCTTTCTTT.

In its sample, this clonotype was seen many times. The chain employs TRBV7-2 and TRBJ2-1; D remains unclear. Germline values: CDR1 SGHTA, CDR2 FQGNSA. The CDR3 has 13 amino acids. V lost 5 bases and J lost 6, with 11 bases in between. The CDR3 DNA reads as TGTGCCAGCAGCCCGCAGCCCCTCAATGAGCAGTTCTTC. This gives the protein CASSPQPLNEQFF. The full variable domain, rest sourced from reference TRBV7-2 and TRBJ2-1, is GAGVSQSPSNKVTEKGKDVELRCDPISGHTALYWYRQSLGQGLEFLIYFQGNSAPDKSGLPSDRFSAERTGGSVSTLTIQRTQQEDSAVYLCASSPQPLNEQFFGPGTRLTVL.